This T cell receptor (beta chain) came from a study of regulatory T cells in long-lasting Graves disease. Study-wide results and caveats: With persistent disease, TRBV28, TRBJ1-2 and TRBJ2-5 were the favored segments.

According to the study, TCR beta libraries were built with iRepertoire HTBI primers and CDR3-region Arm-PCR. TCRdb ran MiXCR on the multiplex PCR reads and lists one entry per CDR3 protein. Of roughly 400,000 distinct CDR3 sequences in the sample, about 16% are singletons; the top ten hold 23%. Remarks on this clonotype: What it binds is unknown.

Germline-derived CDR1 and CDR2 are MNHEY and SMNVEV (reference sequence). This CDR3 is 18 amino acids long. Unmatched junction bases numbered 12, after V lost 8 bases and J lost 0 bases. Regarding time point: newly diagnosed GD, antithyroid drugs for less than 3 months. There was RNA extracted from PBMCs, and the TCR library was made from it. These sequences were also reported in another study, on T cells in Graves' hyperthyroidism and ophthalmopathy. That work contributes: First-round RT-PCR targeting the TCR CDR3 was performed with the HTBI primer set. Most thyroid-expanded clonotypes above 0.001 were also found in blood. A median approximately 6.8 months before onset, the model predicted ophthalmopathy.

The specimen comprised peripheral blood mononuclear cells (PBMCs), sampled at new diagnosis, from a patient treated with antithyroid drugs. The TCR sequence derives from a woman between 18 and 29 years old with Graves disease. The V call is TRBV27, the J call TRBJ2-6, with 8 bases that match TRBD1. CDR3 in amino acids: CASYRTGTGHSGANVLTF. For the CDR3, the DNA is TGTGCCAGCTATAGGACCGGGACAGGACACTCTGGGGCCAACGTCCTGACTTTC.